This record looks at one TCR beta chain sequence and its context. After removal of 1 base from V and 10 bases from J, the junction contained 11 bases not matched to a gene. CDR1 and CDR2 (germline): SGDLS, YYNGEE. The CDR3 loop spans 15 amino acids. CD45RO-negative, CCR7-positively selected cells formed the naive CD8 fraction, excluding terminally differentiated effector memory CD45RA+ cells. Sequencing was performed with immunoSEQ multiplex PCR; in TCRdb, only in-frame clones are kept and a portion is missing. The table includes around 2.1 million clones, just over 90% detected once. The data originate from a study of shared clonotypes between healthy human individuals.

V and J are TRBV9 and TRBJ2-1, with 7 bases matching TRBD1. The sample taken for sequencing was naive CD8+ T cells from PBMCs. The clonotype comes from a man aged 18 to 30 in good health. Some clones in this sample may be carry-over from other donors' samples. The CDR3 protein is CASSVKTGSLGEQFF. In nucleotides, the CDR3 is TGTGCCAGCAGCGTAAAGACAGGGTCCCTCGGGGAGCAGTTCTTC.